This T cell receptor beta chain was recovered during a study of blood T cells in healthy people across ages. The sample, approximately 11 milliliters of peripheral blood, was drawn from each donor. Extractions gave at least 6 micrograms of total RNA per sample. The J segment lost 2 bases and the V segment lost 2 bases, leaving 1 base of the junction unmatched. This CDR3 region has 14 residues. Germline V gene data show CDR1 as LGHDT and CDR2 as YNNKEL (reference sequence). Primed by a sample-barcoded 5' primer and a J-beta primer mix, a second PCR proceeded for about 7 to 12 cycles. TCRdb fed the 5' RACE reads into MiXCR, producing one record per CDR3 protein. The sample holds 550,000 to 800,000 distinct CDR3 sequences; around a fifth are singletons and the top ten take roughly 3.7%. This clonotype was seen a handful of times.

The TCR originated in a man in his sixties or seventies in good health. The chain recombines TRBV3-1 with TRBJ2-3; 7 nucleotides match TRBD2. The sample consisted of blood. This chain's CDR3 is CASSQLAATDTQYF. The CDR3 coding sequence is TGTGCCAGCAGCCAACTAGCGGCCACAGATACGCAGTATTTT.